This T cell receptor beta chain was obtained from a study of blood T cells in healthy people across ages. Overall study results and limits: Roughly linearly, TCR beta diversity per million T cells fell as age increased.

Germline V gene sequence: CDR1 DFQATT, CDR2 SNEGSKA (reference sequence). V was clipped by 7 bases and J by 1 base, with 16 bases between them. The CDR3 consists of 14 residues. Researchers isolated at least 7 million PBMCs per sample. This clonotype showed up just once. Its antigen is unknown. It was with a sample-barcoded 5' primer and a J-beta primer mix that a second PCR of roughly 7 to 12 cycles was run. TCRdb redid the calling of the 5' RACE reads with MiXCR, one entry per CDR3 protein. The sample lists around 1,800,000 distinct CDR3 sequences; about 39% were seen once. Input material: blood. The rearrangement links TRBV20-1 to TRBJ1-1, with D possibly matching TRBD1 (5 bases). This sequence originates from a human donor in good health. This CDR3 is CSGHPVRGNTEAFF. The CDR3 DNA follows: TGCAGTGGGCACCCTGTGAGGGGGAACACTGAAGCTTTCTTT.